Below, 29 T cell receptor beta chains from the same sample are listed, as sequenced in a study of tumor-infiltrating lymphocytes in primary liver carcinoma. Unsorted whole blood served as the source of blood RNA, and germline DNA was extracted as well. Constant-region priming of around 530 ng total RNA yielded TCR beta cDNA. Investigators got TCR beta libraries out of three nested multiplex PCR rounds, done with slightly modified ARM-PCR. Running 10 cycles apiece, the first two PCR rounds relied on TRBV1-TRBV30 forward primers together with a C-beta reverse primer. Each CDR3 protein gets one entry after TCRdb re-called the multiplex PCR reads with MiXCR. Of some 180,000 distinct CDR3 sequences in the sample, over 45% were seen once. The sample comprised peripheral blood. Source of these receptors: a man aged 40-55 years with primary liver carcinoma and hepatitis B virus infection.

Only one count was recorded for this clonotype. At one boundary the junction diverges from the germline segment, which might be a read error. The chain uses TRBV6-1 and TRBJ2-7; a possible D gene is TRBD2 (5 bases). CDR3 length equals 17 residues. Germline CDR1 and CDR2: MNHNS and SASEGT. CDR3: CASSEAIWAGRSYEQYF. The CDR3 DNA reads as TGTGCTAGCAGTGAAGCTATCTGGGCGGGCCGATCCTACGAGCAGTACTTC.

Only a few counts were recorded for this clonotype. CDR3 nucleotides: TGTGCCAGCAGCCCGGAGAGCCTGGGCGTCCTGACTTTC. It specifies CASSPESLGVLTF. The chain uses TRBV7-9 and TRBJ2-6; no definite D call. V was clipped by 5 bases and J by 12 bases, with 14 bases between them. This CDR3 region has 13 residues. Per germline, CDR1 SEHNR and CDR2 FQNEAQ (reference sequence).

Only a few counts were recorded for this clonotype. A junction boundary mismatches the germline segment, possibly from a read error. The chain joins TRBV6-6 to TRBJ1-1, with unresolved D. The CDR3 consists of 13 residues. CDR1 and CDR2 from the germline V gene are MNHNY and SVGAGI (reference sequence). The CDR3 bases are TGTGCCCGCAGTTACCTCGAGGACACTGAAGCTTTCTTT. Residues: CARSYLEDTEAFF.

This clonotype was detected many times. V is TRBV11-1 and J is TRBJ2-5; 8 bases are shared with TRBD1. The CDR3 is made up of 15 amino acids. Germline CDR1 is SGHAT and CDR2 is FQDESV (reference sequence). Germline trimming cut 2 bases from V and 5 bases from J; bases unmatched to any gene: 7. The CDR3 loop is CASSLPGQGFETQYF. The CDR3 DNA reads as TGTGCCAGCAGCTTACCCGGACAGGGTTTTGAGACCCAGTACTTC. Looking up the rest from reference TRBV11-1 and TRBJ2-5 gives the full variable domain: EAEVAQSPRYKITEKSQAVAFWCDPISGHATLYWYRQILGQGPELLVQFQDESVVDDSQLPKDRFSAERLKGVDSTLKIQPAELGDSAMYLCASSLPGQGFETQYFGPGTRLLVL.

CDR3 region: CASSYPPGQGAGELFF. CDR3 nucleotides: TGTGCCAGCAGTTACCCCCCGGGACAGGGTGCCGGGGAGCTGTTTTTT. This chain joins TRBV6-6 and TRBJ2-2; 9 bases align to TRBD1. The V gene's germline CDR1 is MNHNY and CDR2 SVGAGI (reference sequence). CDR3 length equals 16 residues. The V segment lost 2 bases and the J segment 6 bases; nucleotides outside the gene matches: 7.

The genes are TRBV29-1 and TRBJ2-3, with TRBD1 identical over 9 bases. CDR3 length: 14 residues. In germline, CDR1 is SQVTM, CDR2 ANQGSEA. V lost 3 bases, J lost 3 bases, and 4 bases stayed unmatched. This CDR3 is CSVDTGQGTDTQYF. The DNA of the CDR3 is TGCAGCGTTGATACGGGACAGGGAACAGATACGCAGTATTTT.

This clonotype was seen more than once but under ten times. The V call is TRBV12-3 or TRBV12-4, the J call TRBJ1-1; TRBD1 aligns across 7 bases. The CDR3 loop spans 14 amino acids. V shed 5 bases and J 6 bases; nucleotides not matched to a gene: 9. The chain's CDR3 is CASSPGQVAAEAFF. The CDR3 coding sequence is TGTGCCAGCAGTCCTGGACAGGTGGCGGCTGAAGCTTTCTTT.

J is TRBJ1-5 and V is TRBV5-1; 8 nucleotides line up with TRBD1. V lost 4 bases to trimming and J lost 1 base; unmatched junction nucleotides: 10. Germline CDR1 is SGHRS and CDR2 is YFSETQ. This CDR3 has 17 residues. The CDR3 protein is CASSADPRGPSNQPQHF. CDR3 coding DNA: TGCGCCAGCAGCGCAGACCCCAGGGGGCCGAGCAATCAGCCCCAGCATTTT.

Comment on this clonotype: A clone one base away is much larger, so this may be a read error. The V gene is TRBV29-1, the J gene TRBJ1-1, with D tentatively TRBD1 (6 bases). The germline V and J ends were trimmed by 7 bases and 3 bases, with 15 bases remaining between them. Germline V lookup: CDR1 SQVTM, CDR2 ANQGSEA. The CDR3 length is 13 residues. As DNA, the CDR3 is TGCAGCGCAAAAGGGGGGCGGGACACTGAAGCTTTCTTT. Protein product: CSAKGGRDTEAFF.

Turning to this clonotype: The CDR3 carries no conserved terminal phenylalanine or tryptophan, so it likely arises from a read error. The chain has TRBV11-2 and TRBJ2-5; D not resolved. CDR1 is SGHAT, CDR2 FQNNGV, per germline. The length of the CDR3 is 14 residues. With 0 bases removed from V and 5 bases from J, the gap between germline ends came to 10 bases. The CDR3 reads CASSLDLHMETQYL. The DNA for the CDR3 is TGTGCCAGCAGCTTAGATCTCCATATGGAGACCCAGTACTTA.

As for this clonotype: An end of the junction does not agree with germline; a read error may underlie this. This chain links TRBV6-1 with TRBJ2-4; possibly TRBD1 for D (6 bases). This CDR3 has 18 amino acids. Germline V CDR1 and CDR2: MNHNS, SASEGT. The CDR3 DNA is TGTGCCAGCAGGCCGACAGGCGGAACTGTTGAAGCCAAAAACATTAAGTACTTC. It codes for CASRPTGGTVEAKNIKYF.

This chain connects TRBV10-3 to TRBJ2-7, with 7 bases that match TRBD1. This CDR3 comprises 13 residues. J was trimmed by 6 bases and V by 3 bases; bases with no gene match: 5. Germline values: CDR1 ENHRY, CDR2 SYGVKD. The CDR3 bases are TGTGCCATCAGTGACGAAGGGGGCTCCGAGCAGTACTTC. Its translation is CAISDEGGSEQYF.

In this sample, this clonotype turned up a few times. CDR3 in amino acids: CASSQRTLLETQYF. The CDR3 region has the DNA TGCGCCAGCAGCCAAAGGACGCTTCTGGAGACCCAGTACTTC. The V gene is TRBV4-1, the J gene TRBJ2-5; no reliable D call. The CDR3 has 14 residues. Deletions cut 2 bases from V and 5 bases from J, with 12 bases between. Germline V CDR1 and CDR2: MGHRA, YSYEKL.

There are a few counts of this clonotype. The chain recombines TRBV28 with TRBJ1-6; the D is unclear. Trimming pared 7 bases from V and 0 bases from J, leaving 13 bases between. There are 16 residues in the CDR3. Germline CDR1 and CDR2: MDHEN and SYDVKM. CDR3 bases: TGTGCCAGCAAACCAGGAGGGATCTCCTATAATTCACCCCTCCACTTT. This sequence encodes CASKPGGISYNSPLHF.

The table lists this clonotype with a count of one. The chain uses TRBV10-1 and TRBJ2-2; weak D call: TRBD1 (6 bases). Germline CDR1 reads WNHNN; CDR2 reads SYGVQD (reference sequence). The CDR3 runs to 15 residues. V dropped 2 bases and J dropped 0 bases, with 7 bases sitting between them. The CDR3 sequence: CASSEAGANTGELFF. DNA of the CDR3: TGCGCCAGCAGTGAGGCAGGGGCGAACACCGGGGAGCTGTTTTTT.

Concerning this clonotype itself: The conserved closing phenylalanine or tryptophan is absent in this CDR3, likely reflecting a read error. The chain has TRBV4-1 and TRBJ2-1; D gene uncertain. The CDR3 spans 15 residues. Germline CDR1 MGHRA, CDR2 YSYEKL. V dropped 3 bases and J dropped 1 base, with 10 bases sitting between them. The CDR3 spells CASSQYGSSYNEQFL. The CDR3 DNA sequence: TGCGCCAGCAGCCAGTACGGGTCTTCCTACAATGAGCAGTTCCTC.

The chain uses TRBV30 and TRBJ2-2, with D unclear. The germline gives CDR1 GTSNPN, CDR2 SVGIG (reference sequence). Between the trimmed V and J ends, which lost 2 bases and 2 bases, there was a span of 6 bases. CDR3 length: 13 residues. CDR3 sequence reads: CAWSRANTGELFF. The CDR3 DNA sequence: TGTGCCTGGAGTAGGGCTAACACCGGGGAGCTGTTTTTT.

J is TRBJ1-1 and V is TRBV2; D ambiguous. CDR1 is SNHLY and CDR2 is FYNNEI in the germline V gene. Trimming took off 8 bases at V and 3 bases at J, with 10 bases between the two ends. The CDR3 consists of 12 residues. CDR3 amino acids: CASEYSYTEAFF. CDR3 nucleotides: TGTGCCAGCGAGTATAGTTACACTGAAGCTTTCTTT.

With respect to this clonotype: One end of the junction varies from germline; a read error may be responsible. The chain carries TRBV4-1 and TRBJ1-4, with D possibly being TRBD1 (5 bases). Germline CDR1 reads MGHRA; CDR2 reads YSYEKL. The length of the CDR3 is 16 residues. The CDR3 DNA follows: TGCGCCAGCAGCCAAAATCAGGCGAGGGGAAACGAAATACTGTTTTTT. Amino acids: CASSQNQARGNEILFF.

CDR3 loop: CASSETSGSFNEQFF. As DNA, the CDR3 is TGTGCCAGCAGTGAAACTAGCGGGAGTTTCAATGAGCAGTTCTTC. This chain joins TRBV6-1 and TRBJ2-1; 11 bases line up with TRBD2. The V and J ends lost 2 bases and 6 bases, in that order; junction bases with no gene match: 3. Germline-derived CDR1 and CDR2 are MNHNS and SASEGT. This CDR3 has 15 residues.

As for this clonotype: Its ends do not fully match the called genes, so a read error is possible. The V and J genes are TRBV29-1 and TRBJ2-6; 9 bases match TRBD1. Germline V gene sequence: CDR1 SQVTM, CDR2 ANQGSEA. This CDR3 is built from 16 residues. CDR3 residues: CSVEVTGGTGANVLIF. DNA for the CDR3: TGCAGCGTTGAAGTGACAGGGGGAACTGGGGCCAACGTCCTGATTTTC.

The chain recombines TRBV12-3 or TRBV12-4 with TRBJ2-5; D remains unclear. This CDR3 is 15 amino acids long. V gave up 0 bases and J gave up 4 bases, with 12 bases separating them. The CDR3, as DNA: TGTGCCAGCAGTTTAGCGCTCGGAGCTGGAGAGACCCAGTACTTC. It codes for CASSLALGAGETQYF.

This clonotype has at least ten counts. The rearrangement joins TRBV11-1 to TRBJ2-1; TRBD2 aligns across 12 bases. The CDR3 totals 15 residues. With 6 bases clipped from V and 7 bases from J, the junction kept 7 bases outside the gene matches. Germline V gene data show CDR1 as SGHAT and CDR2 as FQDESV (reference sequence). The CDR3 region is CASRASGRAENEQFF. CDR3 bases: TGTGCCAGCAGGGCTAGCGGGAGGGCGGAAAATGAGCAGTTCTTC.

This chain connects TRBV12-3 or TRBV12-4 to TRBJ2-3, with TRBD2 identical over 9 bases. V was pared by 6 bases and J by 6 bases, with 7 bases of the junction left unmatched. The length of the CDR3 is 14 residues. DNA for the CDR3: TGTGCCAGCAGCAGTAGCGGGAGATGGGATACGCAGTATTTT. Translation gives CASSSSGRWDTQYF.

This clonotype was recorded many times. V gene TRBV11-2 combines with J gene TRBJ2-2; D is uncertain. The length of the CDR3 is 15 residues. The germline gives CDR1 SGHAT, CDR2 FQNNGV. V was pared by 2 bases and J by 1 base, with 8 bases between. CDR3 bases: TGTGCCAGCAGCTTACGGCCGGAGAACACCGGGGAGCTGTTTTTT. This gives the protein CASSLRPENTGELFF.

V usage is TRBV4-1 and J usage is TRBJ2-4; 8 positions agree with TRBD2. The CDR3 has 15 residues. Trimming at V came to 7 bases and at J to 6 bases, leaving 11 bases not matched to a gene. Germline assignment: CDR1 MGHRA and CDR2 YSYEKL. The CDR3 sequence: CASIARGGDLNIQYF. CDR3 nucleotide sequence: TGCGCCAGCATCGCCCGGGGGGGGGATCTAAACATTCAGTACTTC.

Of note for this clonotype: Germline is not matched at one junction end, which may reflect a read error. The chain joins TRBV6-6 to TRBJ2-5; either TRBD1 or TRBD2 may supply D (6 bases each). CDR3 size: 14 residues. Looked up from germline, CDR1 is MNHNY and CDR2 is SVGAGI (reference sequence). CDR3 in amino acids: CTSRVRGAQETQYF. The CDR3 bases are TGTACCAGCAGAGTGAGGGGGGCCCAAGAGACCCAGTACTTC.

Worth noting for this clonotype: A read error may produce the germline difference seen at one junction end. This rearrangement joins TRBV6-1 to TRBJ2-1; 7 bases are a match to TRBD1. Germline-derived CDR1 and CDR2 are MNHNS and SASEGT. CDR3 length equals 13 residues. The CDR3 reads CASTQDRYNEQLF. The CDR3, as DNA: TGTGCCAGCACTCAGGACAGGTACAATGAGCAGCTCTTC.

Of note for this clonotype: This may be a read error, as it is one base from a much larger clone. The rearrangement uses TRBV29-1 and TRBJ2-3, with 8 bases fitting TRBD2. The V gene's germline CDR1 is SQVTM and CDR2 ANQGSEA. CDR3 size: 14 residues. J lost 5 bases, V lost 4 bases, and 8 bases had no gene match. CDR3: CSVVRTSPEDTQYF. The DNA of the CDR3 is TGCAGCGTTGTACGGACTAGCCCGGAAGATACGCAGTATTTT.